This TCR beta chain was sequenced during a study of blood T cell repertoires in COVID-19. The overall study: Some COVID-19 samples were acute and others convalescent; all came from the United States, Italy and Spain. PBMCs, B-cell-depleted T cells, or T cells provided the cDNA or gDNA that made up the material.

This clone was counted a single time. In the original processing: Amplifying reference gene primers gave estimates of nucleated cell counts. The table came from immunoSEQ multiplex PCR; TCRdb's copy has only in-frame clones and leaves some out. The DNA was the basis for D and trimming; V, J and clone size are from that table. The table has approximately 260,000 clones, roughly 84% seen once. Trimming pared 2 bases from V and 7 bases from J, leaving 12 bases between. The CDR3 runs 13 residues. Germline CDR1 is WSHSY and CDR2 is SAAADI. Sequencing input: peripheral blood. The receptor was derived from a human donor in a cohort sampled during active COVID-19. This chain joins TRBV10-2 and TRBJ2-7, with TRBD2 as a possible D gene (6 bases). CDR3 nucleotides: TGCGCCAGCAGTGAGGCTTACAGCGGGGAGCAGTACTTC. Translating gives CASSEAYSGEQYF.